This entry lists 7 T cell receptor beta chains sequenced from one sample in a study of OX40 agonist ivuxolimab in advanced cancers. TCRdb's copy holds only in-frame clones and misses some; the assay was immunoSEQ multiplex PCR. The sample yields 65,000 to 85,000 clones, less than 85% seen once. The sequencing used CD4+ or CD8+ T cells sorted from blood, collected in a trial of the OX40 agonist ivuxolimab. The source is an adult with an advanced solid tumor such as melanoma, head and neck, liver or kidney cancer.

V is TRBV5-1 and J is TRBJ2-7; TRBD1 might be the D (5 bases). The CDR3 runs to 14 residues. Trimming stripped 2 bases from V and 3 bases from J, with 12 bases between. CDR1 SGHRS and CDR2 YFSETQ come from the germline V gene. As DNA, the CDR3 is TGCGCCAGCAGCTTTACAGGCGCAGGCTACGAGCAGTACTTC. Translated: CASSFTGAGYEQYF.

The CDR3 nucleotides read TGTGCCAGTAAGGGACAGTCTCTCTCTGGAAACACCATATATTTT. It specifies CASKGQSLSGNTIYF. The genes are TRBV19 and TRBJ1-3, with 7 bases fitting TRBD1. The CDR3 extends over 15 amino acids. CDR1 and CDR2 from the germline V gene are LNHDA and SQIVND (reference sequence). J lost 0 bases, V lost 7 bases, and 6 bases had no gene match.

The chain recombines TRBV5-8 with TRBJ2-7; D is unresolved. Germline loops: CDR1 SGHTS, CDR2 YDEGEE. This CDR3 is 14 amino acids long. Trimming removed 4 bases at V and 0 bases at J, with 11 bases between. The CDR3 loop is CASSQESTSYEQYF. As DNA, the CDR3 is TGTGCCAGCAGCCAAGAATCGACCTCCTACGAGCAGTACTTC. The full variable domain, completed using reference TRBV5-8 and TRBJ2-7, is EAGVTQSPTHLIKTRGQQATLRCSPISGHTSVYWYQQALGLGLQFLLWYDEGEERNRGNFPPRFSGRQFPNYSSELNVNALELEDSALYLCASSQESTSYEQYFGPGTRLTVT.

The rearrangement links TRBV10-1 to TRBJ2-5; D not certain. The J call may be incorrect, as the DNA end agrees better with TRBJ2-7. The CDR3 has 13 amino acids. Germline V gene lookup returns CDR1 WNHNN and CDR2 SYGVQD (reference sequence). In nucleotides, the CDR3 is TGCGCCAGCAGTGAGTACCCGGGCGACGAGCAGTACTTC. As protein: CASSEYPGDEQYF.

V and J are TRBV19 and TRBJ1-2, with 8 bases identical to TRBD1. The CDR3 contains 15 residues. With V trimmed by 6 bases and J by 8 bases, 14 bases remained unmatched. The germline V gene has CDR1 LNHDA and CDR2 SQIVND (reference sequence). The CDR3 sequence is CASRGSGQGGGGYTF. CDR3 nucleotides: TGTGCCAGTAGAGGGAGCGGACAGGGCGGGGGCGGCTACACCTTC.

This clone was counted only a few times. The chain employs TRBV7-2 and TRBJ2-1; D perhaps matches TRBD1 (5 bases). V lost 1 base and J lost 1, with 14 bases in between. From germline, CDR1 is SGHTA and CDR2 FQGNSA. The CDR3 totals 17 residues. CDR3 region: CASSLGGFGLSYNEQFF. DNA for the CDR3: TGTGCCAGCAGCTTAGGGGGCTTTGGGTTGTCCTACAATGAGCAGTTCTTC.

The chain combines TRBV7-3 with TRBJ1-1; the D gene is possibly TRBD1 (5 bases). Germline loops: CDR1 SGHTA, CDR2 FQGTGA. The CDR3 covers 13 residues. Trimming removed 5 bases at V and 4 bases at J, with 11 bases between. The CDR3 sequence is CASSTQDGTEAFF. In DNA, the CDR3 is TGTGCCAGCAGCACACAGGACGGCACTGAAGCTTTCTTT.